One and the same sample provided the 10 T cell receptor beta chains below, sequenced in a study of cytomegalovirus exposure and HLA in healthy donors. PCR involved 60 Vbeta and 13 Jbeta primers. Produced via immunoSEQ multiplex PCR; TCRdb's table is partial and in-frame only. The sample has 160,000 or so clones; roughly 80% are singletons. The sequenced sample consisted of PBMCs. All receptors derive from a woman aged 25 to 39 in good health and CMV-seronegative.

The rearrangement joins TRBV11-2 to TRBJ2-3, with D perhaps matching TRBD1 (5 bases). Between the trimmed V and J ends, which lost 1 base and 2 bases, there was a span of 13 bases. The CDR3 loop spans 16 amino acids. Germline V CDR1 and CDR2: SGHAT, FQNNGV. The chain's CDR3 is CASSLGARGHTDTQYF. CDR3 nucleotide sequence: TGTGCCAGCAGCTTAGGCGCCCGCGGACACACAGATACGCAGTATTTT. Full variable domain (outside the CDR3, taken from reference TRBV11-2 and TRBJ2-3): EAGVAQSPRYKIIEKRQSVAFWCNPISGHATLYWYQQILGQGPKLLIQFQNNGVVDDSQLPKDRFSAERLKGVDSTLKIQPAKLEDSAVYLCASSLGARGHTDTQYFGPGTRLTVL.

The chain has TRBV7-9 and TRBJ1-4, with D possibly matching TRBD1 (5 bases). V lost 4 bases to trimming and J lost 14 bases, with 14 bases between them. Germline CDR1 is SEHNR and CDR2 is FQNEAQ (reference sequence). This CDR3 is 12 amino acids long. DNA for the CDR3: TGTGCCAGCAGCTCCCCCCAGGGTTGGCTGTTTTTT. Protein product: CASSSPQGWLFF. The full variable domain, in which reference TRBV7-9 and TRBJ1-4 provide the parts outside the CDR3, is DTGVSQNPRHKITKRGQNVTFRCDPISEHNRLYWYRQTLGQGPEFLTYFQNEAQLEKSRLLSDRFSAERPKGSFSTLEIQRTEQGDSAMYLCASSSPQGWLFFGSGTQLSVL.

This clone was observed once. The gene calls are TRBV30 and TRBJ2-1, with 10 bases fitting TRBD2. The germline V gene encodes CDR1 GTSNPN and CDR2 SVGIG (reference sequence). After removal of 5 bases from V and 7 bases from J, the junction contained 5 bases not matched to a gene. This CDR3 has 13 residues. The CDR3 sequence is CAWASGGWNEQFF. The CDR3 nucleotides are TGTGCCTGGGCTAGCGGGGGATGGAATGAGCAGTTCTTC.

This sequence joins TRBV5-1 and TRBJ2-3, with D possibly matching TRBD2 (6 bases). The CDR3 has 14 residues. With 5 bases removed from V and 0 bases from J, the gap between germline ends came to 10 bases. From germline, CDR1 is SGHRS and CDR2 YFSETQ. For the CDR3, the DNA is TGCGCCAGCAGGGGCGGGACTAGCACAGATACGCAGTATTTT. It encodes CASRGGTSTDTQYF.

The chain carries TRBV5-4 and TRBJ2-7, with 9 bases that match TRBD1. CDR1 and CDR2 from the germline V gene are SGHNT and YYREEE (reference sequence). The V and J ends lost 2 bases and 0 bases, in that order; junction bases with no gene match: 3. This CDR3 is built from 15 residues. CDR3 sequence reads: CASSLGTGSSYEQYF. In DNA, the CDR3 is TGTGCCAGCAGCTTAGGGACAGGGAGCTCCTACGAGCAGTACTTC.

The V and J genes are TRBV6-5 and TRBJ1-2; perhaps TRBD1 as D (5 bases). The CDR3 is 15 amino acids. CDR1 and CDR2 from the germline V gene are MNHEY and SVGAGI. V was clipped by 7 bases and J by 1 base, with 16 bases between them. The DNA of the CDR3 is TGTGCCAGCAATAACGGGGGTACCATTAACTATGGCTACACCTTC. This translates into CASNNGGTINYGYTF.

The table lists this clone with a count of one. V usage is TRBV19 and J usage is TRBJ2-1; tentative D call: TRBD1 (5 bases). The CDR3 extends over 15 amino acids. Looked up from germline, CDR1 is LNHDA and CDR2 is SQIVND (reference sequence). V lost 7 bases and J lost 8, with 21 bases in between. The DNA for the CDR3 is TGTGCCAGTATGTCCCAGGGTCCCAGGGTGGATGAGCAGTTCTTC. Its protein product is CASMSQGPRVDEQFF.

The chain combines TRBV19 with TRBJ1-6; possibly TRBD1 for D (6 bases). The germline gives CDR1 LNHDA, CDR2 SQIVND (reference sequence). CDR3 length equals 13 residues. V lost 11 bases, J lost 7 bases, and 15 bases lay in between. The CDR3 reads CAVAGQGNSPLHF. The CDR3 DNA follows: TGTGCCGTAGCGGGCCAGGGGAATTCACCCCTCCACTTT.

The V and J genes are TRBV5-4 and TRBJ2-7; TRBD2 agrees at 7 bases. The CDR3 spans 13 residues. In germline, CDR1 is SGHNT, CDR2 YYREEE (reference sequence). V was clipped by 3 bases and J by 4 bases; unmatched bases: 4. CDR3 amino acids: CASSSAGGYEQYF. The DNA for the CDR3 is TGTGCCAGCAGCTCGGCCGGGGGGTACGAGCAGTACTTC.

J is TRBJ1-5 and V is TRBV28; D call uncertain. CDR3 length: 14 residues. CDR1 and CDR2 from the germline V gene are MDHEN and SYDVKM. V lost 6 bases to trimming and J lost 0 bases, with 9 bases between them. The CDR3 loop is CASSPVFSNQPQHF. The DNA of the CDR3 is TGTGCCAGCAGCCCGGTATTTAGCAATCAGCCCCAGCATTTT.